Listed here is a single T cell receptor beta chain. The CDR3 is 16 residues long. Trimming took 0 bases from V and 4 from J; bases not matched to a gene: 8. Germline values: CDR1 SGDLS, CDR2 YYNGEE. The assay was immunoSEQ multiplex PCR, and TCRdb's table has in-frame clones only and misses some. The table lists about 85,000 clones, 90% of them singletons. The data derive from a study of control samples from healthy donors and cancer patients. The chain joins TRBV9 to TRBJ1-1; TRBD1 aligns across 8 bases. The receptor was derived from a woman aged 18-29 years in good health. Input material: blood. CDR3: CASSVGSPDRATEAFF. CDR3 nucleotide sequence: TGTGCCAGCAGCGTAGGGTCGCCGGACAGGGCCACTGAAGCTTTCTTT.